This record looks at one T cell receptor beta chain sequence and its context. Its cognate antigen has yet to be identified. The input lacks base qualities; no much larger clone sits a single base away. The sample is drawn from a study of blood T cell repertoires in COVID-19 (dated by TCRdb to about 2020). General notes on the study: Samples from collaborators originated in the United States, Italy and Spain and spanned both the acute and convalescent phases of COVID-19. The dataset comprised deeply sampled blood TCRbeta repertoires from subjects exposed to, actively infected with, or recovered from COVID-19. The sample metadata nearly always contained a de-identified subject ID, COVID-19 status, age in years and sex. The repertoires were made available in a free public database intended to serve as a resource for research on the immune response to SARS-CoV-2. Samples came from the ongoing ImmuneRACE study (first 160 participants) plus 1,254 subjects from 6 global collaborators. The material from the prospective study consisted of cDNA or gDNA derived from T cells, B-cell-depleted T cells, or PBMCs. Where HLA class I and class II types were available, the types were taken from metadata supplied by the sample provider, not from assay-based typing.

Points the paper makes about the study in general: How much clinical and demographic metadata was included differed by source and by participant, and the metadata was provided uncurated.

In the prospective study, participants were 18 to 89 years old, resided in about two dozen geographic areas of the United States, and were enrolled through a virtual design. Cohort assignment in the prospective study relied on participant-reported clinical history from a screening survey and a study questionnaire. Recovered participants in ImmuneRACE Cohort 3 were defined as having two consecutive negative NP/OP PCR tests, clearance from a healthcare professional, or resolution of symptoms. Each participant in the prospective study had whole blood, serum and a nasopharyngeal or oropharyngeal swab collected by mobile phlebotomists. Participants in the prospective study had the option to provide additional blood draws and questionnaires over an approximately 2-month period. Blood samples from the prospective study were shipped frozen or at room temperature prior to DNA extraction. Reading the germline V gene gives CDR1 SQVTM and CDR2 ANQGSEA. There are 14 amino acids in the CDR3, from cysteine to phenylalanine inclusive. The kept DNA is CDR3 alone, 42 bases in frame from the first base. V is cut back by 6 bases and J by 4 bases, with 8 bases in the junction unmatched.

The immunoSEQ Assay, a bias-controlled multiplex PCR, was used to amplify TCRbeta CDR3 regions from genomic DNA. The study's own analysis went as follows. The number of nucleated cells in each sample was estimated from the amplification of reference gene primers within the assay. To quantify the absolute abundance of each unique TCRbeta CDR3 rearrangement, sequence reads were collapsed and filtered. Productive Simpson clonality was computed per sample as the square root of Simpson's diversity index over productive rearrangements. Held by TCRdb, this immuneACCESS table contains in-frame sequences only and omits some clones. Under half of the omission traces to an unresolved V gene where checked; the cause of the rest is unknown. The V and J calls and the clone size are those of that table, but D and trimming were determined from the DNA. The sample yields roughly 260,000 clones; 75% to 90% were counted once. The ten most abundant clones make up 1.9% of the sample.

The TCR comes from a woman aged 45-65 years who had recovered from COVID-19. The chain is assembled from TRBV29-1 and TRBJ2-1; TRBD2 lines up with 8 middle nucleotides. The sequenced sample was PBMCs or T cells enriched from blood (not recorded which). The CDR3 protein: CSVLPGLGYNEQFF. The sequenced DNA is TGCAGCGTGCTCCCGGGACTAGGGTACAATGAGCAGTTCTTC.